The source of this T cell receptor beta chain is a study of blood T cell repertoires in COVID-19. About the research overall: Acute and convalescent COVID-19 samples came from the United States, Italy and Spain. In each case, the material was cDNA or gDNA derived from T cells, B-cell-depleted T cells, or PBMCs.

Produced via immunoSEQ multiplex PCR; TCRdb's table is partial and in-frame only. The sample shows around 160,000 clones, 65% to 85% of them seen only once. Germline CDR1 SGHDT, CDR2 YYEEEE. Trimming cost V 1 base and J 5 bases, with 7 bases left between them. The CDR3 has 13 amino acids. The chain carries TRBV5-6 and TRBJ1-5; no reliable D call. The receptor's source is a woman of 80 years or more with acute or convalescent COVID-19. The sequenced sample was peripheral blood. CDR3 nucleotides: TGTGCCAGCAGCTTGTCCCTTTATCAGCCCCAGCATTTT. Translated: CASSLSLYQPQHF.